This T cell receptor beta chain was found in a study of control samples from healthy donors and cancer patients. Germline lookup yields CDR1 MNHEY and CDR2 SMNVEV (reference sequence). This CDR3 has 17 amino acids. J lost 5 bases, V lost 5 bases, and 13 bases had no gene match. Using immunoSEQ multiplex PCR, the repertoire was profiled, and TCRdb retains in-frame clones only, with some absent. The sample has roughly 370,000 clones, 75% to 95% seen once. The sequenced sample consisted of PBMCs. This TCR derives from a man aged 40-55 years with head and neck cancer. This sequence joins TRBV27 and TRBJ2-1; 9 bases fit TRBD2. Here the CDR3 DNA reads TGTGCCAGCAGTCCATCCCCCGGGACTAGCAGCCACAATGAGCAGTTCTTC. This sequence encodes CASSPSPGTSSHNEQFF.